This T cell receptor (beta chain) comes out of a study of shared clonotypes between healthy human individuals. General study findings and limits: Non-shared clonotypes displayed generation probabilities falling below those of clonotypes present in all four donors. The study drew on few donors, limiting represented genetic and exposure-history diversity.

Clones were sequenced by immunoSEQ multiplex PCR, and TCRdb holds only the in-frame ones, with some missing. The repertoire consists of some 2,400,000 clones, with 95% occurring once and the leading ten covering approximately 0.13%. Germline V gene data show CDR1 as KGHSH and CDR2 as LQKENI. The CDR3 loop spans 14 amino acids. Trimming took 2 bases from V and 10 from J; bases not matched to a gene: 4. As regards this clone: Its antigen remains unknown. Other DNA sequences of this sample code for an identical CDR3.

The source of this sequence is a man between 18 and 29 years old in good health. The rearrangement joins TRBV18 to TRBJ1-6; 8 nucleotides line up with TRBD1. The sample consisted of naive CD4+ T cells sorted from blood. The subset was: CD45RA+ positively selected. CDR3 DNA sequence: TGTGCCAGCTCACCAGGACAGGGTAGCTCACCCCTCCACTTT. Its translation is CASSPGQGSSPLHF.